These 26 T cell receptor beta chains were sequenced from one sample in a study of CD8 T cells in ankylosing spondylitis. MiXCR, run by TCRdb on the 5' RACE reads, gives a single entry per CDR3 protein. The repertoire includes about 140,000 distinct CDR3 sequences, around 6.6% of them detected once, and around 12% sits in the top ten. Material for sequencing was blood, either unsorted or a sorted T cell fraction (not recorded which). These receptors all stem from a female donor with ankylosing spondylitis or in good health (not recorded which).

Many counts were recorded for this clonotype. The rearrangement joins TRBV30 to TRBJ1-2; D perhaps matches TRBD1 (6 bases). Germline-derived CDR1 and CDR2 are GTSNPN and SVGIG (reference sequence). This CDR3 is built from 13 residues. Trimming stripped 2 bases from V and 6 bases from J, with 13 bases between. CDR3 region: CAWSQSGVDGYTF. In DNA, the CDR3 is TGTGCCTGGAGTCAGTCAGGGGTCGATGGCTACACCTTC.

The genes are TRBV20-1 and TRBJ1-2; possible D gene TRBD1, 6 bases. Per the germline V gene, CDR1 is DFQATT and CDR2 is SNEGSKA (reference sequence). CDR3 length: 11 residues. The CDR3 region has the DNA TGCAGCTGGGGCGGGGGGCCGGGCTACACCTTC. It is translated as CSWGGGPGYTF.

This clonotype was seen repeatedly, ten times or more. DNA of the CDR3: TGTGCCAGCAGCGCCGACAGGGACTATGGCTACACCTTC. This codes for CASSADRDYGYTF. The chain employs TRBV9 and TRBJ1-2, with TRBD1 identical over 7 bases. The CDR3 spans 13 residues. The germline gives CDR1 SGDLS, CDR2 YYNGEE. With V trimmed by 3 bases and J by 3 bases, 2 bases remained unmatched.

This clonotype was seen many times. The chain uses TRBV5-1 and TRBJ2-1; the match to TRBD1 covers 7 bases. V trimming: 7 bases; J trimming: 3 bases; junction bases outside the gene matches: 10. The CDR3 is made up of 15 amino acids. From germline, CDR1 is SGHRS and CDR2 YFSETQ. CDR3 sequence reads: CASWVGDSYYNEQFF. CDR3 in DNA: TGCGCCAGCTGGGTAGGGGACAGCTACTACAATGAGCAGTTCTTC.

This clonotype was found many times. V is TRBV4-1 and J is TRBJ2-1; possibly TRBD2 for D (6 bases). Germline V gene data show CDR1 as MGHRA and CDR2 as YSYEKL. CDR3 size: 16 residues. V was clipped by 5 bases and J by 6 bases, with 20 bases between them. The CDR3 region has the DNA TGCGCCAGCAGCTCCGTCTCCGGGACTGGGGGCAATGAGCAGTTCTTC. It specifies CASSSVSGTGGNEQFF.

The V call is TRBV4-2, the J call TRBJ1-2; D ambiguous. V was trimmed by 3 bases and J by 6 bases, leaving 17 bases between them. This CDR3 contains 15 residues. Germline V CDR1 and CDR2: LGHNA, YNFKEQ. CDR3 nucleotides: TGTGCCAGCAGCCACCCCGGGGTGGGCGGGGATGGCTACACCTTC. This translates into CASSHPGVGGDGYTF.

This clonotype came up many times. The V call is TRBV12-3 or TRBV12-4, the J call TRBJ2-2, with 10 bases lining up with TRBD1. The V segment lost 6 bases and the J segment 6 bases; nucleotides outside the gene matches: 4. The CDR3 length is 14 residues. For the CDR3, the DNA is TGTGCCAGCAGCGGACAGGGGGTTGCCGGGGAGCTGTTTTTT. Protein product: CASSGQGVAGELFF.

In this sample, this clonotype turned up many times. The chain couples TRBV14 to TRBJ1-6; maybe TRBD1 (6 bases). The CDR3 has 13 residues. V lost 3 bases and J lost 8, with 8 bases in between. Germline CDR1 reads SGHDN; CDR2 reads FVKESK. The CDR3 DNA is TGTGCCAGCAGCCATCAGGGGTATTCACCCCTCCACTTT. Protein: CASSHQGYSPLHF. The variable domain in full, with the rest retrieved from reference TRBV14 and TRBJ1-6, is EAGVTQFPSHSVIEKGQTVTLRCDPISGHDNLYWYRRVMGKEIKFLLHFVKESKQDESGMPNNRFLAERTGGTYSTLKVQPAELEDSGVYFCASSHQGYSPLHFGNGTRLTVT.

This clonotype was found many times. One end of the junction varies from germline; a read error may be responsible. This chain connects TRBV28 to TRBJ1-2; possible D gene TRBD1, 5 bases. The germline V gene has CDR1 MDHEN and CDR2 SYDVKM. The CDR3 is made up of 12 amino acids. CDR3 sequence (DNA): TGTGCCAGCAGTTTGGGCCTCAGGGATTGTATCTTC. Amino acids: CASSLGLRDCIF.

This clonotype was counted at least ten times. The CDR3 reads CASSLAGQENQPQHF. CDR3 coding DNA: TGCGCCAGCAGCTTGGCGGGACAGGAGAATCAGCCCCAGCATTTT. V gene TRBV5-1 combines with J gene TRBJ1-5; 8 bases agree with TRBD1. The germline V gene encodes CDR1 SGHRS and CDR2 YFSETQ. With 0 bases clipped from V and 4 bases from J, the junction kept 3 bases outside the gene matches. The length of the CDR3 is 15 residues.

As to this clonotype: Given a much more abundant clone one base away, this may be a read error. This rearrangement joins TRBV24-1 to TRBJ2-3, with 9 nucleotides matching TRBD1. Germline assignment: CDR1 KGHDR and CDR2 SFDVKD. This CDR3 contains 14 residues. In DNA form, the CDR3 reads TGTGCCGCCAGTGGGACAGGGATCGCAGATACGCAGTATTTT. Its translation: CAASGTGIADTQYF.

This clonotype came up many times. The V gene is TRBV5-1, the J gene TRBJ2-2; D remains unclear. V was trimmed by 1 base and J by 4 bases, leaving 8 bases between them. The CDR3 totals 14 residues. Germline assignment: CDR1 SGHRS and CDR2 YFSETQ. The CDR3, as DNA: TGCGCCAGCAGCTTGCCAGGTAGCACCGGGGAGCTGTTTTTT. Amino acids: CASSLPGSTGELFF.

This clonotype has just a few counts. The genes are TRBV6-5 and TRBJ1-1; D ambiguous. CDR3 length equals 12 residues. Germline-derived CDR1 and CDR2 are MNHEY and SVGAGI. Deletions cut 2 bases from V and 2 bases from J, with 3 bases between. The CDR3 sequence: CASSYANTEAFF. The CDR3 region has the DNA TGTGCCAGCAGTTACGCAAACACTGAAGCTTTCTTT.

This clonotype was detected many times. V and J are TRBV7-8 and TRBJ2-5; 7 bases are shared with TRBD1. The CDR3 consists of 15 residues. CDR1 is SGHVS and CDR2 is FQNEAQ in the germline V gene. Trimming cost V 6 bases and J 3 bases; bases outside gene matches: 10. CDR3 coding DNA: TGTGCCAGCAGTTCTCCGAAGGGGGCTGAAGAGACCCAGTACTTC. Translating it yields CASSSPKGAEETQYF.

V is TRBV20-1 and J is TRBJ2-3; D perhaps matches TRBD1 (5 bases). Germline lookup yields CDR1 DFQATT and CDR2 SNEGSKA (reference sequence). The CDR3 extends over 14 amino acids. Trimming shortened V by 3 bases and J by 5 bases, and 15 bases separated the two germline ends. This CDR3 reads CSASGAGPKDTQYF. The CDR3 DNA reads TGCAGTGCTAGTGGGGCAGGCCCGAAAGATACGCAGTATTTT.

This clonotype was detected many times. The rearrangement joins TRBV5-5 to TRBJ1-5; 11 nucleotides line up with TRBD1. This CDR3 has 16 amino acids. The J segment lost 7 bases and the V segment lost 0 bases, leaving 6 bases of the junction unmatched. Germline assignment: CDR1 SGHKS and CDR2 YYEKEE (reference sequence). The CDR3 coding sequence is TGTGCCAGCAGCTTGGGGGACAGGGGGGGATGGCAGCCCCAGCATTTT. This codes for CASSLGDRGGWQPQHF.

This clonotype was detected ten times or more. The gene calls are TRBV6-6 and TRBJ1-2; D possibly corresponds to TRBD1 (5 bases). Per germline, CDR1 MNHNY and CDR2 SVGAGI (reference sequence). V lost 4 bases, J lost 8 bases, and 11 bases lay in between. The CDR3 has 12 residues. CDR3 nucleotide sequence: TGTGCCAGCAGTTCCGGGACGGAGGGCTACACCTTC. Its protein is CASSSGTEGYTF.

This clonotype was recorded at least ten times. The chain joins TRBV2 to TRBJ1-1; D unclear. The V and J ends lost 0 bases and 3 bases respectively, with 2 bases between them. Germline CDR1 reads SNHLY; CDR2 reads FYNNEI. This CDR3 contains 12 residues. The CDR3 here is CASSEADTEAFF. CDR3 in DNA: TGTGCCAGCAGTGAAGCAGACACTGAAGCTTTCTTT.

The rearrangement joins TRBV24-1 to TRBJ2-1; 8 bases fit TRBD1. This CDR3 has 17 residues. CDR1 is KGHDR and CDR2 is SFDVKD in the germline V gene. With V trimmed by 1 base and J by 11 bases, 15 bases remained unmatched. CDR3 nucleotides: TGTGCCACCAGTGATTTTACCGGGACAGGCTCAACAATGAAGCAGTTCTTC. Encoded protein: CATSDFTGTGSTMKQFF.

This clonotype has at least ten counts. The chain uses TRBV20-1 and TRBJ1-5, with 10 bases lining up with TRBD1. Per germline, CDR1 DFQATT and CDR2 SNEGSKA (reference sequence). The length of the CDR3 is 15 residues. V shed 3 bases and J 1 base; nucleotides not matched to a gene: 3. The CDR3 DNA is TGCAGTGCTAGCCAGGACAGGGGGAGCAATCAGCCCCAGCATTTT. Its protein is CSASQDRGSNQPQHF.

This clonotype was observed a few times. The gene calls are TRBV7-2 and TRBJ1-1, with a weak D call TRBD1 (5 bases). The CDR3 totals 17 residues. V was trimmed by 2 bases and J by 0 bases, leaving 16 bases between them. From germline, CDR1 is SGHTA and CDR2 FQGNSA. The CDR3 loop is CASSLLPGFGVNTEAFF. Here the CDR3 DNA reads TGTGCCAGCAGCTTATTACCAGGGTTCGGGGTGAACACTGAAGCTTTCTTT.

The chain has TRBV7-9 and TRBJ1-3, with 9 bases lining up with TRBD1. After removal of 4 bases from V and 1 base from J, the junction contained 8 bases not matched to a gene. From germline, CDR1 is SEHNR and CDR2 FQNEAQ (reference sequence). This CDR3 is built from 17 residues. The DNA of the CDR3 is TGTGCCAGCAGCTACACACCCGGGACAGGGTCTGGAAACACCATATATTTT. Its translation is CASSYTPGTGSGNTIYF.

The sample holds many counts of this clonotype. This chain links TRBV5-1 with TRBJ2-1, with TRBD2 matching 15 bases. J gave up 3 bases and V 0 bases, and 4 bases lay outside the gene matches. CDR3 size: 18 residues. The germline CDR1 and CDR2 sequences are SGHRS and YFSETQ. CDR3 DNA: TGCGCCAGCAGCTTGGGGACTAGCGGGGGGGCGCGCTACAATGAGCAGTTCTTC. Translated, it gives CASSLGTSGGARYNEQFF.

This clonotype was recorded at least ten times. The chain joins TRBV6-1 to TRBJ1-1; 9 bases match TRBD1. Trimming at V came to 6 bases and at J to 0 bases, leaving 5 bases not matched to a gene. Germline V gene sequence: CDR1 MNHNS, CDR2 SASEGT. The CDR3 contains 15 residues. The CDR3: CASRLGTGLNTEAFF. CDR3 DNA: TGTGCCAGCAGGCTAGGGACAGGGTTGAACACTGAAGCTTTCTTT.

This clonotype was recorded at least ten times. CDR3 amino acids: CASSLDSSPPEAFF. The CDR3 coding sequence is TGTGCCAGCAGCTTGGACAGTTCGCCCCCTGAAGCTTTCTTT. The chain uses TRBV7-2 and TRBJ1-1, with D tentatively TRBD1 (6 bases). Trimming took off 3 bases at V and 6 bases at J, with 14 bases between the two ends. There are 14 residues in the CDR3. Germline V CDR1 and CDR2: SGHTA, FQGNSA.

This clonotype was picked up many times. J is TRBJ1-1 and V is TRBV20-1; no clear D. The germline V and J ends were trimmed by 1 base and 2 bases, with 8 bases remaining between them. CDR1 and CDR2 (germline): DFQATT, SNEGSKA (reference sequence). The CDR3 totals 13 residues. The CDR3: CSARGQTNTEAFF. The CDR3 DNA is TGCAGTGCTAGAGGGCAGACTAACACTGAAGCTTTCTTT.